A selection of T cell receptor beta chains follows, all from one sample in a study of blood T cell repertoires in COVID-19. Clones were read by immunoSEQ multiplex PCR, and TCRdb kept only the in-frame ones, dropping some. The sample has fewer than 100,000 clones; 85% to 90% are singletons. Sequencing was performed on peripheral blood. The receptor source for this set is a man aged 55 to 70 with acute or convalescent COVID-19. The CDR3 runs from the conserved cysteine through the conserved F or W. The order of the fields is D gene, J gene, clone size, V gene, CDR3 length, CDR3 DNA, CDR3 protein. The D gene is left open where the match is weak. Clone sizes are given selectively: once, few, many, or a class where the clone is expanded.

D: .; J: TRBJ2-3; size: .; V: TRBV7-7; length: 15; DNA: TGTGCCAGCAGCTTGGGCAGCCATCGCACAGATACGCAGTATTTT; CDR3: CASSLGSHRTDTQYF
D: TRBD1; J: TRBJ2-2; size: few; V: TRBV27; length: 18; DNA: TGTGCCAGCAGTTTAAGTCGTAGACAGGGGGCTAACACCGGGGAGCTGTTTTTT; CDR3: CASSLSRRQGANTGELFF
D: TRBD1; J: TRBJ1-4; size: .; V: TRBV19; length: 15; DNA: TGTGCCAGTCGACCCCGACAGGGTCGTAATGAAAAACTGTTTTTT; CDR3: CASRPRQGRNEKLFF
D: TRBD1; J: TRBJ1-3; size: .; V: TRBV6-5; length: 14; DNA: TGTGCCAGCAGTCCCGCGGACAGGGAAACCACCATATATTTT; CDR3: CASSPADRETTIYF
D: TRBD2; J: TRBJ2-1; size: .; V: TRBV15; length: 16; DNA: TGTGCCACCAGCAGAGCTCAGCGGGGGGGCCCCCTTGGGCAGTTCTTC; CDR3: CATSRAQRGGPLGQFF
D: .; J: TRBJ2-2; size: .; V: TRBV10-3; length: 15; DNA: TGTGCCATCAGTGAAGCGGGCTTGGGCACCGGGGAGCTGTTTTTT; CDR3: CAISEAGLGTGELFF
D: TRBD2; J: TRBJ2-2; size: .; V: TRBV29-1; length: 17; DNA: TGCAGCGGGTCGGGACTAGCGGGGGGCACGAACACCGGGGAGCTGTTTTTT; CDR3: CSGSGLAGGTNTGELFF
D: TRBD2; J: TRBJ2-3; size: .; V: TRBV11-2; length: 16; DNA: TGTGCCAGCAGCTCAGGGACTAGTTCGGACACAGATACGCAGTATTTT; CDR3: CASSSGTSSDTDTQYF
D: TRBD2; J: TRBJ2-3; size: once; V: TRBV5-4; length: 13; DNA: TGTGCCAGCAGCTTAGTGCCCAGGGAGGGGCAGTATTTT; CDR3: CASSLVPREGQYF
D: .; J: TRBJ2-7; size: .; V: TRBV27; length: 14; DNA: TGTGCCAGCACCCCACTCTCTAGACCTTACGAGCAGTACTTC; CDR3: CASTPLSRPYEQYF
D: .; J: TRBJ1-6; size: few; V: TRBV4-1; length: 16; DNA: TGCGCCAGCAGCCAAGTGAGAGGGACAACTATTGAACCCCTCCACTTT; CDR3: CASSQVRGTTIEPLHF
D: .; J: TRBJ2-7; size: .; V: TRBV18; length: 14; DNA: TGTGCCAGCTCACCAGGAGGGTCTGCCTACGAGCAGTACTTC; CDR3: CASSPGGSAYEQYF
D: TRBD2; J: TRBJ2-1; size: .; V: TRBV10-1; length: 14; DNA: TGCGCCAGCGGAGGCGGGAGCTCCTACAATGAGCAGTTCTTC; CDR3: CASGGGSSYNEQFF
D: .; J: TRBJ2-2; size: .; V: TRBV30; length: 16; DNA: TGTGCCTGGAGTGTATTCAGTGCCAGATACACCGGGGAGCTGTTTTTT; CDR3: CAWSVFSARYTGELFF
D: TRBD2; J: TRBJ2-7; size: once; V: TRBV4-3; length: 15; DNA: TGCGCCAGCTCCGGGGCTAGCGGGGAAACCTACGAGCAGTACTTC; CDR3: CASSGASGETYEQYF
D: TRBD1; J: TRBJ2-7; size: .; V: TRBV9; length: 15; DNA: TGTGCCAGCAGCGAACAGACAGGGGGCATATACGAGCAGTACTTC; CDR3: CASSEQTGGIYEQYF
D: TRBD2; J: TRBJ2-7; size: .; V: TRBV6-2/TRBV6-3; length: 16; DNA: TGTGCCAGCAGTTCTTTAGCGGGAGAGGTCCCCTACGAGCAGTACTTC; CDR3: CASSSLAGEVPYEQYF
D: .; J: TRBJ1-3; size: .; V: TRBV4-1; length: 15; DNA: TGCGCCAGCAACCCTCTGCCGCGCTCTGGAAACACCATATATTTT; CDR3: CASNPLPRSGNTIYF
D: .; J: TRBJ1-5; size: .; V: TRBV19; length: 15; DNA: TGTGCCAGTAGAACAACAGGGAATGGCAATCAGCCCCAGCATTTT; CDR3: CASRTTGNGNQPQHF
D: .; J: TRBJ2-2; size: .; V: TRBV7-8; length: 15; DNA: TGTGCCAGCAGCCATCTTTCGGGAGAGGCCGGGGAGCTGTTTTTT; CDR3: CASSHLSGEAGELFF
D: TRBD1; J: TRBJ2-1; size: few; V: TRBV4-1; length: 14; DNA: TGCGCCAGCAGCCAATCAGAACAGGGGAATGAGCAGTTCTTC; CDR3: CASSQSEQGNEQFF
D: .; J: TRBJ1-5; size: .; V: TRBV4-1; length: 19; DNA: TGCGCCAGCAGCCAAGTTTTAAGTTCGGGGGGCGTCGGGGCCCAGCCCCAGCATTTT; CDR3: CASSQVLSSGGVGAQPQHF
D: .; J: TRBJ2-7; size: .; V: TRBV28; length: 13; DNA: TGTGCCAGCAGGGTCGGGGTGGACTACGAGCAGTACTTC; CDR3: CASRVGVDYEQYF
D: TRBD2; J: TRBJ2-3; size: once; V: TRBV5-4; length: 17; DNA: TGTGCCAGCAGCTGGGGGGGGACTAGCGGGAGGTCAGATACGCAGTATTTT; CDR3: CASSWGGTSGRSDTQYF
D: .; J: TRBJ2-7; size: .; V: TRBV10-1; length: 13; DNA: TGCGCCAGCAGTGAGGCTCCAGATTCGGGGCAGTACTTC; CDR3: CASSEAPDSGQYF
D: .; J: TRBJ1-4; size: .; V: TRBV2; length: 15; DNA: TGTGCCAGCAGTGAGGGGGGGTCAACTAATGAAAAACTGTTTTTT; CDR3: CASSEGGSTNEKLFF
D: .; J: TRBJ2-7; size: .; V: TRBV5-1; length: 14; DNA: TGCGCCAGCAGCCCCCGAGACGGAGCGTACGAGCAGTACTTC; CDR3: CASSPRDGAYEQYF
D: .; J: TRBJ2-3; size: .; V: TRBV5-4; length: 14; DNA: TGTGCCAGCAGCTTGGACAGCTACACAGATACGCAGTATTTT; CDR3: CASSLDSYTDTQYF
D: TRBD1; J: TRBJ1-5; size: .; V: TRBV6-5; length: 14; DNA: TGTGCCAGCAGACGGACAGGCCGGAATCAGCCCCAGCATTTT; CDR3: CASRRTGRNQPQHF
D: TRBD2; J: TRBJ2-2; size: .; V: TRBV7-9; length: 16; DNA: TGTGCCAGCAGCTTACATTTAGCGGGAAGCACCGGGGAGCTGTTTTTT; CDR3: CASSLHLAGSTGELFF
D: TRBD2; J: TRBJ2-3; size: .; V: TRBV7-3; length: 16; DNA: TGTGCCAGCAGCGTCCGCGGGGGGGCGGGCACAGATACGCAGTATTTT; CDR3: CASSVRGGAGTDTQYF
D: TRBD1; J: TRBJ1-5; size: few; V: TRBV29-1; length: 13; DNA: TGCAGCGTTGGGGACAGCCGTAATCAGCCCCAGCATTTT; CDR3: CSVGDSRNQPQHF
D: .; J: TRBJ1-1; size: .; V: TRBV29-1; length: 15; DNA: TGCAGCGTCCTCATTCAGGGATACGAAAAAACTGAAGCTTTCTTT; CDR3: CSVLIQGYEKTEAFF
D: TRBD2; J: TRBJ2-1; size: .; V: TRBV29-1; length: 13; DNA: TGCAGCGTTGCGACTAGCGGGAGATATGAGCAGTTCTTC; CDR3: CSVATSGRYEQFF
D: .; J: TRBJ2-5; size: .; V: TRBV18; length: 13; DNA: TGTGCCAGCTCACCAACAGTCCAAGAGACCCAGTACTTC; CDR3: CASSPTVQETQYF
D: .; J: TRBJ1-1; size: .; V: TRBV30; length: 14; DNA: TGTGCCTGGGGCCCTAGGTTGAAGAACACTGAAGCTTTCTTT; CDR3: CAWGPRLKNTEAFF
D: .; J: TRBJ1-3; size: once; V: TRBV14; length: 18; DNA: TGTGCCAGCAGCCAAGCTGTTACCAGGGGAAGGGCTGGAAACACCATATATTTT; CDR3: CASSQAVTRGRAGNTIYF
D: TRBD1; J: TRBJ2-7; size: once; V: TRBV15; length: 14; DNA: TGTGCCACCAGCGGCGGGACAGGTACCTACGAGCAGTACTTC; CDR3: CATSGGTGTYEQYF
D: TRBD2; J: TRBJ2-3; size: .; V: TRBV19; length: 14; DNA: TGTGCCAGTAGTATAGGCGGGAGGCGAGATACGCAGTATTTT; CDR3: CASSIGGRRDTQYF